This TCR beta chain was recorded in a study of blood T cell repertoires in COVID-19. Study-wide background: Acute and convalescent COVID-19 specimens originated in the United States, Italy and Spain. PBMCs, B-cell-depleted T cells, or T cells were the source of the cDNA or gDNA that made up the material.

Produced via immunoSEQ multiplex PCR; TCRdb's table is partial and in-frame only. The table shows roughly 190,000 clones, with around 81% occurring only once. The CDR3 is 13 amino acids. V lost 6 bases and J lost 4, with 12 bases in between. CDR1 and CDR2 (germline): MDHEN, SYDVKM. The receptor's source is a middle-aged woman with COVID-19, enrolled during active disease. J is TRBJ1-2 and V is TRBV28; tentative D call: TRBD1 (5 bases). The sequenced sample consisted of peripheral blood. CDR3 sequence: CASSPVQGYGYTF. The CDR3 DNA sequence: TGTGCCAGCAGCCCGGTGCAGGGCTATGGCTACACCTTC.